The next 5 T cell receptor beta chains were all read from a single sample in a study of T cell responses to AZD1222 COVID-19 vaccine. Using immunoSEQ multiplex PCR, the repertoire was profiled, and TCRdb retains in-frame clones only, with some absent. This repertoire shows approximately 77,000 clones, about 90% found once; its top ten account for approximately 6.6%. Sample: peripheral blood, taken on day 0 of MenACWY control vaccination. The receptors here all came from an adult in good health.

The chain employs TRBV19 and TRBJ1-5; the D is unclear. The germline CDR1 and CDR2 sequences are LNHDA and SQIVND (reference sequence). Trimming took 4 bases from V and 6 from J, leaving 16 bases between them. CDR3 length equals 15 residues. CDR3 sequence: CASSSPGFPAQPQHF. The CDR3 DNA is TGTGCCAGTAGTAGTCCCGGGTTTCCTGCTCAGCCCCAGCATTTT.

This chain links TRBV7-9 with TRBJ2-5; 7 bases line up with TRBD1. The CDR3 extends over 14 amino acids. Germline CDR1 reads SEHNR; CDR2 reads FQNEAQ (reference sequence). The V and J ends lost 7 bases and 1 base, in that order; junction bases with no gene match: 6. CDR3 bases: TGTGCCAGCAATATACAGGGGACCCAAGAGACCCAGTACTTC. This translates into CASNIQGTQETQYF.

The chain recombines TRBV12-3 or TRBV12-4 with TRBJ2-7; the D call may be TRBD1 or TRBD2 (5 bases each). The V end was cut by 8 bases, the J end by 6 bases, with 17 bases between. This CDR3 is built from 13 residues. CDR3 sequence: CASGWDPRGEQYF. CDR3 DNA sequence: TGTGCCAGCGGATGGGACCCCCGGGGCGAGCAGTACTTC.

This chain uses TRBV30 with TRBJ1-4, with no clear D. The germline V gene has CDR1 GTSNPN and CDR2 SVGIG (reference sequence). The CDR3 is 16 amino acids. Trimming took off 1 base at V and 5 bases at J, with 17 bases between the two ends. This CDR3 reads CAWSESEFSPNEKLFF. Here the CDR3 DNA reads TGTGCCTGGAGTGAGTCGGAGTTCTCCCCCAATGAAAAACTGTTTTTT. Based on the CDR3 plus reference TRBV30 and TRBJ1-4, the full variable domain is SQTIHQWPATLVQPVGSPLSLECTVEGTSNPNLYWYRQAAGRGLQLLFYSVGIGQISSEVPQNLSASRPQDRQFILSSKKLLLSDSGFYLCAWSESEFSPNEKLFFGSGTQLSVL.

V usage is TRBV5-4 and J usage is TRBJ2-6, with D uncertain. CDR1 and CDR2 (germline): SGHNT, YYREEE (reference sequence). V was clipped by 0 bases and J by 0 bases, with 13 bases between them. The CDR3 is made up of 18 amino acids. The CDR3 nucleotides read TGTGCCAGCAGCTTGGGGCAGAGACCTAGCTCTGGGGCCAACGTCCTGACTTTC. This translates into CASSLGQRPSSGANVLTF.